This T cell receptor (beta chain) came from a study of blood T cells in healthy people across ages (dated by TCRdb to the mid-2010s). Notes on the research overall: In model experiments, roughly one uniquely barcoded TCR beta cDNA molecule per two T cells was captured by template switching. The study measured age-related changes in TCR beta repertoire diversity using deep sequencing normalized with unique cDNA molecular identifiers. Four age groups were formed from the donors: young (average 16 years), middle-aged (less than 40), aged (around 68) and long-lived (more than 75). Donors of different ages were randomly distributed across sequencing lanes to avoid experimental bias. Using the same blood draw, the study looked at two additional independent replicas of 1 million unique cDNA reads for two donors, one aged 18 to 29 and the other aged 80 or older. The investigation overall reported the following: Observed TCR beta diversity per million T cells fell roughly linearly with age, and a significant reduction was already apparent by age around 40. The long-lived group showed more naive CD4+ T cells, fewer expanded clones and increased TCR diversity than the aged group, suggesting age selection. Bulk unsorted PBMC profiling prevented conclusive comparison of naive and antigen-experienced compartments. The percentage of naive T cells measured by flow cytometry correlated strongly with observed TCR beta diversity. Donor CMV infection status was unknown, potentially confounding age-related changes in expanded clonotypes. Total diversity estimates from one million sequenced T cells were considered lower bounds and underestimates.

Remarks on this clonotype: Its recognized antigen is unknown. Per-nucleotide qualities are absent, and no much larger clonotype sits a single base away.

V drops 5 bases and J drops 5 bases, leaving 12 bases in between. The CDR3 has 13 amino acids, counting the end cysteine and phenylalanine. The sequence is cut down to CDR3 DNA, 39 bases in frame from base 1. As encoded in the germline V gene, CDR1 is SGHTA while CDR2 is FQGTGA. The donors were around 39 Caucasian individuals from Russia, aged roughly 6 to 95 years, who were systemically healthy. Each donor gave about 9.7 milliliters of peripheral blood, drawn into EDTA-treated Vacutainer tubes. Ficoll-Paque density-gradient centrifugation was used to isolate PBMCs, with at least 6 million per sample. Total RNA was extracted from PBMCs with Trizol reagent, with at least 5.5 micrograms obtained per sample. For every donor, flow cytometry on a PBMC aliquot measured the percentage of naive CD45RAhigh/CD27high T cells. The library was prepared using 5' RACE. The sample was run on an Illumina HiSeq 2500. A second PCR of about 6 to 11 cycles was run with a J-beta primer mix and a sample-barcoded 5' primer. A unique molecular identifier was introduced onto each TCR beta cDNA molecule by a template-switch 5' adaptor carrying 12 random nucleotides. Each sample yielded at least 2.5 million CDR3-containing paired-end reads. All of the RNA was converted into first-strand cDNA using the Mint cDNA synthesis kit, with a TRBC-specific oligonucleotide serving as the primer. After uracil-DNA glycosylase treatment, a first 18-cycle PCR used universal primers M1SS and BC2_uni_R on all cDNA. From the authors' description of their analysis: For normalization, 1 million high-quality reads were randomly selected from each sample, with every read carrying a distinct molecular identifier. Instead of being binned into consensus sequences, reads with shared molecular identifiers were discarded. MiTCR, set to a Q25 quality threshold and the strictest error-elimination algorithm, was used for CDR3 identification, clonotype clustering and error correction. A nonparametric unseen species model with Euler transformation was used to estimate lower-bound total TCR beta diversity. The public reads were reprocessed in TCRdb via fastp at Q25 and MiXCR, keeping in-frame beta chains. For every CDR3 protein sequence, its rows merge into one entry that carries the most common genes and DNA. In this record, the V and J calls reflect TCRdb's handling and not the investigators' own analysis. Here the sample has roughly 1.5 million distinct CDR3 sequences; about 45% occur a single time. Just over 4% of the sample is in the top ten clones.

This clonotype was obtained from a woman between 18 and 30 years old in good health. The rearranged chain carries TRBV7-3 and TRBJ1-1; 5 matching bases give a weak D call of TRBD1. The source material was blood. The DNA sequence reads TGTGCCAGCAGCCGGGACTTTAATACTGAAGCTTTCTTT. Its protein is CASSRDFNTEAFF.